This record looks at one TCR beta chain sequence and its context. Its antigen is still unknown. This specimen comes from a study of OX40 agonist ivuxolimab in advanced cancers. About the research overall: Each patient was given ivuxolimab into a vein every 2 weeks, at 0.01 to 10 mg/kg. Three patients, one with hepatocellular carcinoma and two with cutaneous melanoma, responded partially. Broader study findings: At 0.1 to 3.0 mg/kg, CD4+ and CD8+ blood T cells expanded clonally by week 6.

Germline values: CDR1 SNHLY, CDR2 FYNNEI. The length of the CDR3 is 13 residues. V lost 4 bases, J lost 4 bases, and 8 bases lay in between. Data came from immunoSEQ multiplex PCR; TCRdb stores just in-frame clones and leaves some out. The sample lists some 65,000 clones, roughly 84% occurring once. This TCR was sampled from an adult with an advanced solid tumor such as melanoma, head and neck, liver or kidney cancer. The chain uses TRBV2 and TRBJ1-5; D gene uncertain. The sample was CD4+ or CD8+ T cells sorted from blood, taken in a trial of the OX40 agonist ivuxolimab. The chain's CDR3 is CASSGEGNQPQHF. Here the CDR3 DNA reads TGTGCCAGCAGTGGCGAGGGAAATCAGCCCCAGCATTTT.